This T cell receptor beta chain was sequenced for a study of read filtering for tumor transcriptome and immune sequencing. Study at large: Whole-transcriptome libraries were prepared after DNase treatment. TCR-mapped reads were about 3.5 to 11 million with IR-seq versus about 75 to 1,400 with RNA-seq. Overall study findings and caveats: Compared with RNA-seq, IR-seq gave much higher clonotype depth and reliability.

From about 0.4 ug of RNA, a library with molecular barcoded alpha/delta and beta/gamma adaptors was made. TCRdb recomputed calls from the reads with MiXCR, one row per CDR3 protein. The data hold tens of thousands of distinct CDR3 sequences, with 11% to 15% observed a single time. This clonotype was counted ten times or more. Its cognate antigen is unknown. Germline loops: CDR1 DFQATT, CDR2 SNEGSKA (reference sequence). The CDR3 sequence is 17 residues long. V was pared by 5 bases and J by 4 bases, with 17 bases of the junction left unmatched. The chain employs TRBV20-1 and TRBJ2-5; 9 positions agree with TRBD2. The origin of this receptor is a donor at least 40 years old with multiple myeloma. The sequencing sample was made of a population of CD138-negative cells sorted from bone marrow. CDR3 sequence (DNA): TGCAGTGCTGGGATCAACCCATCTAGCGGGATGAGAGAGACCCAGTACTTC. It yields the protein CSAGINPSSGMRETQYF.